The TCR beta chain described here comes from a study of CD8 T cells in ankylosing spondylitis. Study-wide findings and caveats: Characteristic, it appeared, of ankylosing spondylitis blood was a TCR beta motif of about eight highly homologous variants.

One entry per CDR3 protein, called by TCRdb with MiXCR from the 5' RACE reads. The data contain approximately 500,000 distinct CDR3 sequences, roughly an eighth of them singletons. This CDR3 contains 15 residues. The V end lost 6 bases, the J end lost 2 bases, and 16 bases lay between the germline ends. The germline V gene encodes CDR1 DFQATT and CDR2 SNEGSKA (reference sequence). This clonotype turned up a few times. Antigen specificity is unknown. This chain joins TRBV20-1 and TRBJ1-4; no clear D gene. The source is a male donor with ankylosing spondylitis. The specimen sequenced was blood, either unsorted or a sorted T cell fraction (not recorded which). The CDR3 DNA follows: TGCAGTGCAAAGGACGTGGTCGTGACTAATGAAAAACTGTTTTTT. Amino acids: CSAKDVVVTNEKLFF.